These 9 T cell receptor beta chains share one sample of origin, sequenced in a study of blood T cell repertoires in COVID-19. Here immunoSEQ multiplex PCR was the method, and the copy in TCRdb shows in-frame clones only, minus some. The sample includes around 150,000 clones, 80% to 90% of them seen just once. Sequenced input: peripheral blood. All receptors derive from a man between 65 and 85 years old with acute or convalescent COVID-19.

This chain joins TRBV28 and TRBJ2-1; 8 bases match TRBD1. V dropped 2 bases and J dropped 1; count of bases not matched to a gene: 4. Germline V CDR1 and CDR2: MDHEN, SYDVKM. This CDR3 is 16 amino acids long. CDR3: CASSLATGGSYNEQFF. The CDR3 nucleotides read TGTGCCAGCAGTTTAGCTACAGGGGGGTCCTACAATGAGCAGTTCTTC.

J is TRBJ2-7 and V is TRBV27, with D unclear. Germline values: CDR1 MNHEY, CDR2 SMNVEV (reference sequence). This CDR3 region has 14 residues. V was shortened by 0 bases and J by 2 bases, with 8 bases between the two germline ends. This CDR3 reads CASSLSRRTYEQYF. DNA of the CDR3: TGTGCCAGCAGTTTATCGCGCAGGACCTACGAGCAGTACTTC.

The rearrangement uses TRBV24-1 and TRBJ2-3; 7 bases agree with TRBD2. Germline V gene data show CDR1 as KGHDR and CDR2 as SFDVKD. V shed 5 bases and J 1 base; nucleotides not matched to a gene: 5. The CDR3 contains 15 residues. CDR3 DNA: TGTGCCACCAGTGGGGCGGGAGAAGGCACAGATACGCAGTATTTT. Translating it yields CATSGAGEGTDTQYF.

This CDR3 is CASSFDRHEQYF. For the CDR3, the DNA is TGTGCCAGCAGCTTCGACAGGCACGAGCAGTACTTC. The chain carries TRBV5-5 and TRBJ2-7; a weak D match, TRBD1 (6 bases). Trimming removed 2 bases at V and 5 bases at J, with 8 bases between. Germline V gene lookup returns CDR1 SGHKS and CDR2 YYEKEE (reference sequence). CDR3 length equals 12 residues.

The chain links TRBV9 to TRBJ1-6; TRBD1 might be the D (6 bases). CDR3 length equals 15 residues. Germline V gene lookup returns CDR1 SGDLS and CDR2 YYNGEE. Trimming pared 0 bases from V and 7 bases from J, leaving 11 bases between. The CDR3 reads CASSVEQGLNSPLHF. The CDR3 DNA follows: TGTGCCAGCAGCGTAGAACAGGGCCTCAATTCACCCCTCCACTTT.

This chain links TRBV6-5 with TRBJ1-2; no reliable D call. There are 14 residues in the CDR3. The V end lost 0 bases, the J end lost 7 bases, and 12 bases lay between the germline ends. Germline CDR1 reads MNHEY; CDR2 reads SVGAGI. CDR3 DNA sequence: TGTGCCAGCAGTTACTCGAAAGAGAGGGCTGGCTACACCTTC. Translated: CASSYSKERAGYTF.

This chain joins TRBV6-5 and TRBJ1-4; 11 positions match TRBD1. The V gene's germline CDR1 is MNHEY and CDR2 SVGAGI. The J segment lost 12 bases and the V segment lost 10 bases, leaving 10 bases of the junction unmatched. The CDR3 has 13 residues. The CDR3 spells CAISVGTGGELFF. The CDR3 bases are TGTGCCATTTCAGTGGGGACAGGGGGGGAACTGTTTTTT.

The gene calls are TRBV4-3 and TRBJ2-3; TRBD2 matches 12 bases. Per the germline V gene, CDR1 is LGHNA and CDR2 is YSLEER. Trimming took 4 bases from V and 5 from J; bases not matched to a gene: 7. The CDR3 has 16 amino acids. CDR3 loop: CASSPSSGRAVDTQYF. CDR3 in DNA: TGCGCCAGCAGCCCTTCTAGCGGGAGGGCCGTAGATACGCAGTATTTT.

The chain uses TRBV4-1 and TRBJ1-4; 12 nucleotides agree with TRBD1. CDR3 size: 16 residues. Germline V gene lookup returns CDR1 MGHRA and CDR2 YSYEKL. The V gene end was trimmed by 0 bases and the J gene end by 5 bases; junction bases not matched to a gene: 1. The CDR3 loop reads CASSQDGTGGNEKLFF. The CDR3, as DNA: TGCGCCAGCAGCCAAGACGGGACAGGGGGCAATGAAAAACTGTTTTTT.